A selection of T cell receptor beta chains follows, all from one sample in a study of response to subunit inactivated influenza vaccine. TCRdb re-called the RT-PCR reads with MiXCR, one entry per CDR3 protein. The sample has about 480,000 distinct CDR3 sequences, roughly 9.7% seen once; the top ten hold 12%. This specimen consisted of PBMCs from blood, obtained about 40 days after vaccination. These receptors came from a middle-aged man who received an inactivated influenza vaccine. Both conserved end residues are part of each CDR3. D genes are given only for firm matches. The size of a clone is reported for some rows only, either as once, few or many, or as a class for expanded clones.

d_gene	abundance	j_gene	v_gene	len	CDR3aa	CDR3nt
TRBD2	-	TRBJ2-1	TRBV7-6	14	CASSEREGYNEQFF	TGTGCCAGCAGCGAGCGGGAGGGTTACAATGAGCAGTTCTTC
TRBD1	-	TRBJ2-1	TRBV7-2	15	CASSSHGTGHNEQFF	TGTGCCAGCAGCTCCCACGGGACAGGGCACAATGAGCAGTTCTTC
-	-	TRBJ2-2	TRBV15	18	CATSRDPDSGARTGELFF	TGTGCCACCAGCAGAGACCCAGACTCAGGGGCGCGCACCGGGGAGCTGTTTTTT
TRBD1	few	TRBJ1-1	TRBV29-1	14	CSVGAGTANTEAFF	TGCAGCGTTGGAGCCGGGACAGCTAACACTGAAGCTTTCTTT
TRBD1	few	TRBJ1-1	TRBV7-2	14	CASSLPTGFTEAFF	TGTGCCAGCAGCTTACCGACAGGGTTCACTGAAGCTTTCTTT
TRBD1	-	TRBJ2-1	TRBV9	15	CASSTGTGTYNEQFF	TGTGCCAGCTCAACCGGGACAGGGACATACAATGAGCAGTTCTTC
-	-	TRBJ2-3	TRBV29-1	16	CSVASTGRGGTDTQYF	TGCAGCGTCGCAAGCACGGGTAGAGGTGGCACAGATACGCAGTATTTT
-	-	TRBJ2-7	TRBV20-1	14	CSARGWGTSYEQYF	TGCAGTGCTAGAGGTTGGGGGACCTCCTACGAGCAGTACTTC
TRBD1	many	TRBJ1-6	TRBV12-3/TRBV12-4	15	CASSTPTGLNSPLHF	TGTGCCAGCAGTACCCCGACAGGGTTAAATTCACCCCTCCACTTT
-	few	TRBJ2-6	TRBV5-6	17	CASSLVGRSSGANVLTF	TGTGCCAGCAGCTTGGTCGGACGGAGCTCTGGGGCCAACGTCCTGACTTTC
TRBD2	few	TRBJ2-1	TRBV15	13	CATLAGEDNEQFF	TGTGCCACCTTAGCGGGAGAGGACAATGAGCAGTTCTTC
TRBD2	few	TRBJ2-3	TRBV5-1	16	CASSTRLAGSTDTQYF	TGCGCCAGCAGCACCAGACTAGCGGGAAGCACAGATACGCAGTATTTT
-	-	TRBJ2-1	TRBV4-1	15	CASSQVWTTYNEQFF	TGCGCCAGCAGCCAAGTCTGGACTACCTACAATGAGCAGTTCTTC
TRBD1	-	TRBJ2-1	TRBV7-8	17	CASSINGLDRGFDEQFF	TGTGCCAGCAGCATAAATGGCCTTGACAGGGGCTTCGATGAGCAGTTCTTC
-	many	TRBJ2-7	TRBV29-1	12	CSARQTSYEQYF	TGCAGCGCTAGACAGACCTCCTACGAGCAGTACTTC
TRBD1	few	TRBJ2-2	TRBV20-1	16	CSASKPGQLNTGELFF	TGCAGTGCTAGTAAGCCGGGACAGCTAAACACCGGGGAGCTGTTTTTT
-	few	TRBJ2-7	TRBV20-1	15	CSARDNMHAEREQYF	TGCAGTGCTAGAGATAATATGCATGCGGAGAGGGAGCAGTACTTC
-	many	TRBJ2-2	TRBV15	17	CATSRKGQGLNTGELFF	TGTGCCACCAGCAGAAAAGGGCAGGGGCTAAACACCGGGGAGCTGTTTTTT
TRBD1	-	TRBJ1-5	TRBV7-6	15	CASSPTGHSNQPQHF	TGTGCCAGCAGCCCGACAGGGCATAGCAATCAGCCCCAGCATTTT
-	-	TRBJ2-5	TRBV6-1	16	CASSESRQHRQETQYF	TGTGCCAGCAGTGAGAGCCGCCAACACCGCCAAGAGACCCAGTACTTC
-	few	TRBJ2-7	TRBV27	14	CASTTSGGTGEQYF	TGTGCCAGCACCACTTCCGGAGGTACGGGCGAGCAGTACTTC
-	many	TRBJ2-1	TRBV7-9	13	CASTPTPGNEQFF	TGTGCCAGCACCCCCACCCCGGGCAATGAGCAGTTCTTC
TRBD1	few	TRBJ1-2	TRBV10-3	18	CAISEVAGTGGFNYGYTF	TGTGCCATCAGTGAGGTAGCTGGGACAGGGGGCTTTAACTATGGCTACACCTTC
-	many	TRBJ2-5	TRBV6-5	13	CASSYPGQRTQYF	TGTGCCAGCAGTTACCCCGGACAACGAACCCAGTACTTC